Listed below are T cell receptor beta chains from one sample, sequenced in a study of T-cell memory formation after mild COVID-19. TCRdb redid the calling of the 5' RACE reads with MiXCR, one entry per CDR3 protein. Of some 310,000 distinct CDR3 sequences in the sample, 20% are singletons; the top ten hold roughly 23%. Material for sequencing was PBMCs or a T cell subset sorted from them (not recorded which). The receptors shown here come from a man between 18 and 35 years old who had mild COVID-19 (a few samples of this study predate the infection). Cell type and time point are not known. CDR3s leave out the opening cysteine and the closing phenylalanine or tryptophan. Each record gives: V gene, J gene, CDR3 protein.

V gene: TRBV7-2; J gene: TRBJ2-7; CDR3 protein: ASSPSAQGGYEQY
V gene: TRBV7-8; J gene: TRBJ1-5; CDR3 protein: ASSLEWGQSNQPQH
V gene: TRBV7-9; J gene: TRBJ2-5; CDR3 protein: ASMAGVQETQY
V gene: TRBV7-3; J gene: TRBJ2-2; CDR3 protein: ASSPTTNINTGELF
V gene: TRBV11-3; J gene: TRBJ2-3; CDR3 protein: ASSPWARDEVADTQY
V gene: TRBV10-3; J gene: TRBJ1-2; CDR3 protein: AANRDVGNYGYT
V gene: TRBV19; J gene: TRBJ1-1; CDR3 protein: ASSIRGTEAF
V gene: TRBV15; J gene: TRBJ1-4; CDR3 protein: ATSRAGGGEKLF
V gene: TRBV27; J gene: TRBJ1-1; CDR3 protein: ASSVLPPGQGGIEAF
V gene: TRBV6-5; J gene: TRBJ2-5; CDR3 protein: ASSPGQPETQY
V gene: TRBV12-3/TRBV12-4; J gene: TRBJ2-1; CDR3 protein: ASSTDNLNEQF
V gene: TRBV7-2; J gene: TRBJ1-1; CDR3 protein: ASSLEGQGVYSRNTEAF
V gene: TRBV7-3; J gene: TRBJ2-7; CDR3 protein: ASSPWTGVSYEQY
V gene: TRBV5-1; J gene: TRBJ2-3; CDR3 protein: ASSFASGGPRTDTQY
V gene: TRBV14; J gene: TRBJ1-2; CDR3 protein: ASSQGTSSYGYT
V gene: TRBV12-3/TRBV12-4; J gene: TRBJ2-5; CDR3 protein: ASSLRKGETQY
V gene: TRBV5-4; J gene: TRBJ1-1; CDR3 protein: ASSLARNGNTEAF
V gene: TRBV9; J gene: TRBJ1-1; CDR3 protein: ARSRRGMGTEAF
V gene: TRBV6-5; J gene: TRBJ2-3; CDR3 protein: ASSYSFGGTDTQY
V gene: TRBV5-1; J gene: TRBJ1-2; CDR3 protein: ASTTQGTGDGYT
V gene: TRBV20-1; J gene: TRBJ2-1; CDR3 protein: SALGLGNEQF
V gene: TRBV6-1; J gene: TRBJ1-2; CDR3 protein: ASPGNYYGYT
V gene: TRBV7-2; J gene: TRBJ1-2; CDR3 protein: ASSLVGGASSFT
V gene: TRBV20-1; J gene: TRBJ1-2; CDR3 protein: SARDQGSYGYT
V gene: TRBV4-1; J gene: TRBJ2-3; CDR3 protein: ASSQPNGDTQY
V gene: TRBV6-6; J gene: TRBJ2-5; CDR3 protein: ASKDLLGGGNQETQY
V gene: TRBV4-1; J gene: TRBJ2-4; CDR3 protein: ASSQGTTRDIQY
V gene: TRBV12-5; J gene: TRBJ2-4; CDR3 protein: ASGGGPGQGKNIQY
V gene: TRBV10-3; J gene: TRBJ2-1; CDR3 protein: AISATGGTYNEQF
V gene: TRBV7-2; J gene: TRBJ2-4; CDR3 protein: ASSLSGRGGWNIQY